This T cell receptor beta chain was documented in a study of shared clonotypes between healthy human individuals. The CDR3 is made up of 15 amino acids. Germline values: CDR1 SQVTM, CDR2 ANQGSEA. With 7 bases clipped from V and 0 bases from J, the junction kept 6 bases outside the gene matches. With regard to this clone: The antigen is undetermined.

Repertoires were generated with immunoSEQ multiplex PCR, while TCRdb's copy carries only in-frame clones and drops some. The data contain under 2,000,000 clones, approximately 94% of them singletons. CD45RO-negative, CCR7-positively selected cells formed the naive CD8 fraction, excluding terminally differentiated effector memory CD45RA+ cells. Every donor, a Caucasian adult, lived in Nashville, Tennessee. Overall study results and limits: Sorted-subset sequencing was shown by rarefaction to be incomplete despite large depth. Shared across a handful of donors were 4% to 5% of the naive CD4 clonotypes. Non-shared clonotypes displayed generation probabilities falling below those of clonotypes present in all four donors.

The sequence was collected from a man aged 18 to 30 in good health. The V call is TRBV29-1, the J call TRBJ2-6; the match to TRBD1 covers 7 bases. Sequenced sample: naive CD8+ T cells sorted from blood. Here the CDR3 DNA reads TGCAGCGCAACCGACAGGGCCTCTGGGGCCAACGTCCTGACTTTC. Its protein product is CSATDRASGANVLTF. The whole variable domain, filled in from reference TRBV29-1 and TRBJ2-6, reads SAVISQKPSRDICQRGTSLTIQCQVDSQVTMMFWYRQQPGQSLTLIATANQGSEATYESGFVIDKFPISRPNLTFSTLTVSNMSPEDSSIYLCSATDRASGANVLTFGAGSRLTVL.